Shown below are 27 T cell receptor beta chains from a single sample sequenced in a study of T cell repertoires in cytomegalovirus infection. TCRdb called the reads again in MiXCR, with one record for every CDR3 protein. The sample lists about 310,000 distinct CDR3 sequences, around 10% occurring once. The sample comprised PBMCs. The receptors shown here come from a human donor in good health (CMV status not recorded). Some clones in this sample may be carry-over from other donors' samples.

In its sample, this clonotype was seen many times. V and J are TRBV12-3 or TRBV12-4 and TRBJ1-2; 7 bases align to TRBD1. The length of the CDR3 is 13 residues. V lost 6 bases and J lost 4; bases outside the gene matches: 5. The CDR3 spells CASRPGGTYGYTF. Written as DNA, the CDR3 is TGTGCCAGCAGGCCAGGGGGGACCTATGGCTACACCTTC.

This clonotype was seen many times. V usage is TRBV7-9 and J usage is TRBJ2-3, with 10 positions matching TRBD2. V was pared by 4 bases and J by 0 bases, with 4 bases of the junction left unmatched. Germline CDR1 reads SEHNR; CDR2 reads FQNEAQ (reference sequence). The CDR3 is 16 amino acids. The CDR3 loop reads CASSYGLADSTDTQYF. CDR3 sequence (DNA): TGTGCCAGCAGCTACGGACTAGCGGATAGCACAGATACGCAGTATTTT.

The rearrangement joins TRBV20-1 to TRBJ1-5; 7 positions match TRBD1. Losses at the gene ends were 0 bases for V and 5 bases for J; bases not matched to a gene: 7. The CDR3 extends over 15 amino acids. The germline V gene has CDR1 DFQATT and CDR2 SNEGSKA (reference sequence). The CDR3 nucleotides read TGCAGTGCTAGAGATATACAGGGGACTGATCAGCCCCAGCATTTT. Translated, it gives CSARDIQGTDQPQHF.

Ten or more counts support this clonotype. The J gene is TRBJ1-3, the V gene TRBV7-2, with a possible D match to TRBD1 (5 bases). V was pared by 5 bases and J by 4 bases, with 9 bases between. The CDR3 has 13 amino acids. CDR1 is SGHTA and CDR2 is FQGNSA in the germline V gene. The CDR3 sequence is CASSTTAGNTIYF. The DNA of the CDR3 is TGTGCCAGCAGCACGACAGCAGGAAACACCATATATTTT.

This clonotype was observed at least ten times. The V and J genes are TRBV20-1 and TRBJ1-1, with D maybe TRBD1 (5 bases). Germline lookup yields CDR1 DFQATT and CDR2 SNEGSKA (reference sequence). Trimming stripped 0 bases from V and 1 base from J, with 24 bases between. The CDR3 contains 19 residues. The CDR3 region has the DNA TGCAGTGCTAGAGAGGGAATCAACCCCGGGGCACGGTCGAACACTGAAGCTTTCTTT. Its protein product is CSAREGINPGARSNTEAFF.

This clonotype was seen ten or more times. This sequence joins TRBV7-6 and TRBJ2-2; the D is unclear. The CDR3 extends over 13 amino acids. Trimming took 3 bases from V and 6 from J, leaving 8 bases between them. CDR1 and CDR2 from the germline V gene are SGHVS and FNYEAQ. CDR3 nucleotides: TGTGCCAGCAGCTTTGTGTATGCCGGGGAGCTGTTTTTT. Its translation is CASSFVYAGELFF.

This clonotype showed up just once. The chain is built from TRBV5-6 and TRBJ1-2; a weak D match, TRBD1 (6 bases). The V end lost 2 bases, the J end lost 0 bases, and 17 bases lay between the germline ends. This CDR3 is 17 amino acids long. Germline V gene lookup returns CDR1 SGHDT and CDR2 YYEEEE. The CDR3 nucleotides read TGTGCCAGCAGCTTAGGTTCGGGGGGCGCGTCTAACTATGGCTACACCTTC. It translates to CASSLGSGGASNYGYTF.

The chain links TRBV20-1 to TRBJ1-4; 8 bases map to TRBD1. The CDR3 is made up of 12 amino acids. V trimming: 5 bases; J trimming: 7 bases; junction bases outside the gene matches: 3. Germline CDR1 reads DFQATT; CDR2 reads SNEGSKA (reference sequence). CDR3 nucleotide sequence: TGCAGTGCTCCAGGGGGCACTGAAAAACTGTTTTTT. Amino acids: CSAPGGTEKLFF.

The genes are TRBV20-1 and TRBJ2-7; maybe TRBD1 (5 bases). Germline V CDR1 and CDR2: DFQATT, SNEGSKA (reference sequence). V was trimmed by 3 bases and J by 5 bases, leaving 11 bases between them. This CDR3 is built from 12 residues. CDR3 DNA sequence: TGCAGTGCTAGTAGGGGATTTGACGAGCAGTACGTC. Translating it yields CSASRGFDEQYV.

This clonotype was seen ten or more times. The chain is built from TRBV2 and TRBJ2-5, with 7 bases aligning to TRBD2. The germline gives CDR1 SNHLY, CDR2 FYNNEI. Unmatched junction bases numbered 4, after V lost 1 base and J lost 5 bases. This CDR3 spans 14 amino acids. CDR3 in amino acids: CASSEDGGWETQYF. Here the CDR3 DNA reads TGTGCCAGCAGTGAAGACGGGGGGTGGGAGACCCAGTACTTC.

The gene calls are TRBV27 and TRBJ2-3, with TRBD2 matching over 13 bases. J gave up 9 bases and V 5 bases, and 2 bases lay outside the gene matches. Germline CDR1 MNHEY, CDR2 SMNVEV (reference sequence). The CDR3 has 13 residues. The CDR3 bases are TGTGCCAGCAGTACGGGACTAGCGGGGACGCAGTATTTT. It translates to CASSTGLAGTQYF.

This clonotype appeared a few times. This CDR3 reads CASSGRQVTHRGYTF. In DNA form, the CDR3 reads TGTGCCAGCAGTGGAAGACAGGTTACCCATCGGGGCTACACCTTC. The V gene is TRBV2, the J gene TRBJ1-2; TRBD1 might be the D (6 bases). V gave up 4 bases and J gave up 8 bases, with 20 bases separating them. CDR1 and CDR2 (germline): SNHLY, FYNNEI. The CDR3 sequence is 15 residues long.

This clonotype was observed a handful of times. The rearrangement joins TRBV19 to TRBJ2-1; 13 bases are a match to TRBD2. CDR3 length equals 13 residues. Germline V lookup: CDR1 LNHDA, CDR2 SQIVND (reference sequence). V gave up 5 bases and J gave up 8 bases; unmatched junction bases: 0. In nucleotides, the CDR3 is TGTGCCAGTAGTGGGACTAGCGGGGATGAGCAGTTCTTC. Residues: CASSGTSGDEQFF.

This clonotype has ten or more counts. The rearrangement uses TRBV7-2 and TRBJ1-6; D remains unclear. CDR1 is SGHTA, CDR2 FQGNSA, per germline. V lost 0 bases and J 5 bases, leaving 8 bases between the germline ends. This CDR3 contains 15 residues. In nucleotides, the CDR3 is TGTGCCAGCAGCTTAGCGTGGGTCGATAATTCACCCCTCCACTTT. It translates to CASSLAWVDNSPLHF.

This clonotype turned up a few times. This chain joins TRBV28 and TRBJ2-1, with D unresolved. This CDR3 region has 13 residues. The germline V and J ends were trimmed by 7 bases and 3 bases, with 10 bases remaining between them. Germline-derived CDR1 and CDR2 are MDHEN and SYDVKM. CDR3 sequence: CASTISNYNEQFF. The CDR3 bases are TGTGCCAGCACTATATCCAACTACAATGAGCAGTTCTTC.

This clonotype was seen ten or more times. The chain links TRBV2 to TRBJ2-1; no definite D call. Germline CDR1 is SNHLY and CDR2 is FYNNEI. The germline V and J ends were trimmed by 5 bases and 5 bases, with 10 bases remaining between them. The length of the CDR3 is 13 residues. CDR3 in DNA: TGTGCCAGCAGTTCCCGTGGGAACAATGAGCAGTTCTTC. Protein: CASSSRGNNEQFF.

This clonotype was observed a handful of times. The chain links TRBV10-3 to TRBJ1-1, with a weak D call TRBD1 (6 bases). Trimming took 2 bases from V and 6 from J, leaving 16 bases between them. CDR1 is ENHRY, CDR2 SYGVKD, per germline. The CDR3 is 15 amino acids. The chain's CDR3 is CAISERDRGASEAFF. DNA of the CDR3: TGTGCCATCAGTGAGCGAGATCGGGGGGCTTCTGAAGCTTTCTTT.

Many counts were recorded for this clonotype. The J gene is TRBJ2-1, the V gene TRBV6-2 or TRBV6-3; no clear D. Germline V CDR1 and CDR2: MNHEY, SVGEGT. V was shortened by 6 bases and J by 5 bases, with 8 bases between the two germline ends. The CDR3 has 12 residues. CDR3 nucleotides: TGTGCCAGCAGCCAGGCGAACAATGAGCAGTTCTTC. Translating it yields CASSQANNEQFF.

This clonotype was counted at least ten times. V gene TRBV7-8 combines with J gene TRBJ2-2; 7 bases are a match to TRBD2. CDR1 and CDR2 from the germline V gene are SGHVS and FQNEAQ. The CDR3 loop spans 17 amino acids. The V segment lost 8 bases and the J segment 0 bases; nucleotides outside the gene matches: 12. The CDR3 loop is CASFSRGRSPNTGELFF. DNA for the CDR3: TGTGCCAGCTTCTCGCGGGGGAGGAGTCCGAACACCGGGGAGCTGTTTTTT.

This chain links TRBV6-6 with TRBJ2-5; D is possibly TRBD1 (6 bases). This CDR3 spans 15 amino acids. Trimming removed 0 bases at V and 5 bases at J, with 13 bases between. Germline V gene lookup returns CDR1 MNHNY and CDR2 SVGAGI (reference sequence). In DNA form, the CDR3 reads TGTGCCAGCAGTTACTCGAGACAGGCTACGGAGACCCAGTACTTC. Encoded protein: CASSYSRQATETQYF.

Details on this clonotype: The junction and the germline gene differ at one end; a read error may be behind it. The CDR3 nucleotides read TGCAGTGCCCCTCCCGACAGGGTCATGAACACTGGAGCTTTCTTT. It yields the protein CSAPPDRVMNTGAFF. The gene calls are TRBV20-1 and TRBJ1-1; 7 positions agree with TRBD1. The germline CDR1 and CDR2 sequences are DFQATT and SNEGSKA (reference sequence). CDR3 length: 15 amino acids.

This clonotype was observed at least ten times. V is TRBV6-2 or TRBV6-3 and J is TRBJ1-5; D is ambiguous. Germline V lookup: CDR1 MNHEY, CDR2 SVGEGT. Trimming pared 2 bases from V and 1 base from J, leaving 9 bases between. The CDR3 is 15 residues long. CDR3: CASSYGQRSNQPQHF. DNA of the CDR3: TGTGCCAGCAGTTACGGGCAGCGCAGCAATCAGCCCCAGCATTTT.

This clonotype was observed many times. The chain recombines TRBV7-2 with TRBJ1-1, with 7 bases identical to TRBD1. The germline V gene encodes CDR1 SGHTA and CDR2 FQGNSA. The V segment lost 4 bases and the J segment 5 bases; nucleotides outside the gene matches: 10. The CDR3 runs 15 residues. The CDR3 DNA reads as TGTGCCAGCAGCTCGAGGAGGGGGCGGGGGACTGAAGCTTTCTTT. Its translation: CASSSRRGRGTEAFF.

This clonotype was recorded many times. The chain links TRBV7-2 to TRBJ2-5; the match to TRBD2 covers 7 bases. With V trimmed by 3 bases and J by 9 bases, 4 bases remained unmatched. Germline CDR1 is SGHTA and CDR2 is FQGNSA. The CDR3 loop spans 12 amino acids. In DNA, the CDR3 is TGTGCCAGCAGCTTTGACGGACTAGCCCAGTACTTC. Protein: CASSFDGLAQYF.

The table lists this clonotype with a few counts. The chain carries TRBV14 and TRBJ1-4; weak D call: TRBD1 (6 bases). Germline lookup yields CDR1 SGHDN and CDR2 FVKESK. V lost 1 base and J 6 bases, leaving 15 bases between the germline ends. This CDR3 has 16 residues. This chain's CDR3 is CASSQGGGQTDEKLFF. CDR3 sequence (DNA): TGTGCCAGCAGCCAAGGGGGAGGACAGACCGATGAAAAACTGTTTTTT.

This clonotype was found a few times. The chain uses TRBV6-2 or TRBV6-3 and TRBJ2-3; D remains ambiguous. V was trimmed by 0 bases and J by 6 bases, leaving 7 bases between them. Germline-derived CDR1 and CDR2 are MNHEY and SVGEGT. CDR3 length equals 13 residues. This CDR3 reads CASSYSKTDTQYF. CDR3 sequence (DNA): TGTGCCAGCAGTTACTCGAAGACTGATACGCAGTATTTT.

This clonotype was observed at least ten times. The chain joins TRBV6-1 to TRBJ2-2; D is undetermined. The CDR3 consists of 14 residues. Trimming took 6 bases from V and 5 from J, leaving 13 bases between them. Germline V gene data show CDR1 as MNHNS and CDR2 as SASEGT. CDR3 sequence (DNA): TGTGCCAGCAGCCGAATCGGGTTAACCGGGGAGCTGTTTTTT. It codes for CASSRIGLTGELFF.